This passage covers 16 T cell receptor beta chains from one sample sequenced in a study of blood T cell repertoires in COVID-19. The method was immunoSEQ multiplex PCR; TCRdb's version includes in-frame clones alone and lacks a portion of them. There are roughly 70,000 clones in the sample; around 90% occur only once, and around a fifth lies in the top ten. Sample: peripheral blood. The receptors here all came from an elderly woman with acute or convalescent COVID-19.

CDR3 in DNA: TGTGCCAGCAGCCCCGGGGGACCCGGCAATCAGCCCCAGCATTTT. Amino acids: CASSPGGPGNQPQHF. The chain links TRBV7-8 to TRBJ1-5; possibly TRBD1 for D (5 bases). This CDR3 comprises 15 residues. Germline CDR1 reads SGHVS; CDR2 reads FQNEAQ. Trimming shortened V by 5 bases and J by 2 bases, and 13 bases separated the two germline ends. The variable domain in full, completed from reference TRBV7-8 and TRBJ1-5, reads GAGVSQSPRYKVAKRGQDVALRCDPISGHVSLFWYQQALGQGPEFLTYFQNEAQLDKSGLPSDRFFAERPEGSVSTLKIQRTQQEDSAVYLCASSPGGPGNQPQHFGDGTRLSIL.

This clone was picked up a small number of times. The chain recombines TRBV2 with TRBJ2-7, with TRBD1 identical over 8 bases. V trimming: 5 bases; J trimming: 9 bases; junction bases outside the gene matches: 15. Germline V gene lookup returns CDR1 SNHLY and CDR2 FYNNEI. The CDR3 covers 15 residues. CDR3: CASSRDGQGSRVQYF. The CDR3 nucleotides read TGTGCCAGCAGTCGAGATGGACAGGGCTCTCGGGTGCAGTACTTC.

V usage is TRBV3-1 (or the pseudogene TRBV3-2) and J usage is TRBJ2-7; 10 bases line up with TRBD2. J gave up 7 bases and V 2 bases, and 5 bases lay outside the gene matches. This CDR3 is built from 14 residues. CDR1 and CDR2 from the germline V gene are LGHDT and YNNKEL (reference sequence). The CDR3 spells CASSQLAGVREQYF. CDR3 DNA: TGTGCCAGCAGCCAACTAGCGGGAGTGCGGGAGCAGTACTTC.

This clone was counted once. The CDR3 DNA follows: TGTGCCACCAGCGATTTCCCAGCCGGGGGCTACACCTTC. Translated: CATSDFPAGGYTF. The J gene is TRBJ1-2, the V gene TRBV15; D unclear. CDR3 length equals 13 residues. Germline V gives CDR1 LNHNV, CDR2 YYDKDF (reference sequence). Trimming took 5 bases from V and 8 from J, leaving 15 bases between them.

The CDR3 DNA reads TGTGCCAGCAGTGACGTCGGATCCTGGGCCGGCTACACCTTC. Translated, it gives CASSDVGSWAGYTF. This chain joins TRBV6-1 and TRBJ1-2; D unresolved. Looked up from germline, CDR1 is MNHNS and CDR2 is SASEGT. The CDR3 contains 14 residues. V was cut by 3 bases and J by 8 bases, with 16 bases left in between.

The genes are TRBV29-1 and TRBJ2-1; D may be TRBD1 (6 bases). V lost 4 bases and J 4 bases, leaving 17 bases between the germline ends. The CDR3 sequence is 15 residues long. Germline CDR1 reads SQVTM; CDR2 reads ANQGSEA. CDR3 DNA: TGCAGCGTTGGCCTCGGGACATCCGTTTACAATGAGCAGTTCTTC. It is translated as CSVGLGTSVYNEQFF.

The chain recombines TRBV11-3 with TRBJ2-7, with 8 bases lining up with TRBD1. This CDR3 has 14 amino acids. V dropped 4 bases and J dropped 4; count of bases not matched to a gene: 6. Looked up from germline, CDR1 is SGHNT and CDR2 is YENEEA. The CDR3 nucleotides read TGTGCCAGCAGCTATGGGACAGGTCCGTACGAGCAGTACTTC. Translating it yields CASSYGTGPYEQYF.

The chain uses TRBV5-1 and TRBJ2-3, with TRBD2 matching 10 bases. The germline V gene has CDR1 SGHRS and CDR2 YFSETQ. There are 16 residues in the CDR3. V lost 3 bases and J lost 4; bases outside the gene matches: 8. The CDR3 DNA is TGCGCCAGCAGCTGGGGGCTAGCGGGGGTCCCAGATACGCAGTATTTT. Translated, it gives CASSWGLAGVPDTQYF.

Concerning this clone itself: At one of its ends the junction is not consistent with the germline gene, which may arise from a read error. The chain couples TRBV7-3 to TRBJ2-1; 7 nucleotides line up with TRBD2. This CDR3 contains 16 residues. Germline V lookup: CDR1 SGHTA, CDR2 FQGTGA. CDR3 amino acids: CASSLTRASGYNEQFF. The CDR3 DNA sequence: TGTGCCAGCAGCCTAACAAGGGCTAGCGGCTACAATGAGCAGTTCTTC.

The chain recombines TRBV6-5 with TRBJ2-1; D is possibly TRBD2 (7 bases). CDR1 and CDR2 from the germline V gene are MNHEY and SVGAGI. V lost 5 bases, J lost 7 bases, and 18 bases lay in between. The length of the CDR3 is 15 residues. CDR3 nucleotides: TGTGCCAGCAGTCGTGCCGGGGGGCTGGGGAATGAGCAGTTCTTC. Translated: CASSRAGGLGNEQFF.

V gene TRBV5-6 combines with J gene TRBJ1-2; D may be TRBD1 (5 bases). The CDR3 runs to 15 residues. In germline, CDR1 is SGHDT, CDR2 YYEEEE. V dropped 2 bases and J dropped 4 bases, with 15 bases sitting between them. The chain's CDR3 is CASSFPQGRSYGYTF. The CDR3 DNA reads TGTGCCAGCAGCTTTCCCCAGGGTCGGAGCTATGGCTACACCTTC.

This sequence joins TRBV7-2 and TRBJ1-6; a weak D match, TRBD1 (6 bases). Trimming cost V 2 bases and J 9 bases, with 14 bases left between them. This CDR3 comprises 15 residues. Germline CDR1 SGHTA, CDR2 FQGNSA. The chain's CDR3 is CASSLSLGAGSPLHF. In DNA form, the CDR3 reads TGTGCCAGCAGCTTATCTTTGGGGGCTGGTTCACCCCTCCACTTT.

This clone was observed a single time. The rearrangement joins TRBV28 to TRBJ2-3; 8 nucleotides match TRBD2. Germline CDR1 is MDHEN and CDR2 is SYDVKM. J lost 11 bases, V lost 8 bases, and 9 bases had no gene match. The CDR3 totals 12 residues. This CDR3 reads CASGTGGPGQYF. CDR3 nucleotides: TGTGCCAGCGGAACGGGGGGGCCGGGGCAGTATTTT.

The CDR3 loop reads CASSFPRGAGYTF. DNA for the CDR3: TGTGCCAGCAGCTTCCCCAGGGGGGCCGGCTACACCTTC. This chain uses TRBV5-6 with TRBJ1-2; 7 bases are a match to TRBD1. This CDR3 region has 13 residues. J was trimmed by 8 bases and V by 2 bases; bases with no gene match: 6. Germline loops: CDR1 SGHDT, CDR2 YYEEEE.

The DNA of the CDR3 is TGCGCCAGCAGCCAACACCACCTACTCTACGAGCAGTACTTC. Its translation: CASSQHHLLYEQYF. The chain joins TRBV4-1 to TRBJ2-7, with D unclear. The V end was cut by 2 bases, the J end by 3 bases, with 11 bases between. The CDR3 contains 14 residues. From germline, CDR1 is MGHRA and CDR2 YSYEKL.

This sequence joins TRBV28 and TRBJ1-5; D is unclear. Germline lookup yields CDR1 MDHEN and CDR2 SYDVKM. The length of the CDR3 is 11 residues. Between the trimmed V and J ends, which lost 6 bases and 11 bases, there was a span of 11 bases. The CDR3 is CASRNTSSQHF. The CDR3 bases are TGTGCCAGCAGGAATACTTCGTCCCAGCATTTT. The full variable domain, its missing parts supplied by reference TRBV28 and TRBJ1-5, is DVKVTQSSRYLVKRTGEKVFLECVQDMDHENMFWYRQDPGLGLRLIYFSYDVKMKEKGDIPEGYSVSREKKERFSLILESASTNQTSMYLCASRNTSSQHFGDGTRLSIL.